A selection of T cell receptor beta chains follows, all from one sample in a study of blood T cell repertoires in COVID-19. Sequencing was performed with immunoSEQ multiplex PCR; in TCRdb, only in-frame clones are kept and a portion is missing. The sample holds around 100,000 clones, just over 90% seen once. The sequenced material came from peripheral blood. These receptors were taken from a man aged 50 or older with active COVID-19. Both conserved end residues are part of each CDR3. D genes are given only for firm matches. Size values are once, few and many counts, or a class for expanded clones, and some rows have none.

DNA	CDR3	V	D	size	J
TGTGCCAGCAGCCACGGGGGTTACAATCAGCCCCAGCATTTT	CASSHGGYNQPQHF	TRBV7-2	.	once	TRBJ1-5
TGTGCCAGCAGCTTAGATGTTCGGAGCGGGAGTGAGAATGAGCAGTTCTTC	CASSLDVRSGSENEQFF	TRBV7-9	TRBD2	.	TRBJ2-1
TGTGCCAGCAGTGGCGGGACAGCCTATCAGCCCCAGCATTTT	CASSGGTAYQPQHF	TRBV6-2/TRBV6-3	TRBD1	.	TRBJ1-5
TGTGCCAGCAGCCAAGACAGTCTCCGCACAGATACGCAGTATTTT	CASSQDSLRTDTQYF	TRBV6-5	.	.	TRBJ2-3
TGTGCCAGCTCGCCTCGGGGGGCTGACTACAATGAGCAGTTCTTC	CASSPRGADYNEQFF	TRBV18	.	.	TRBJ2-1
TGTGCCAGCAGTTACGGTCGCGGGAGAAGCTCGGGAACGCAGTATTTT	CASSYGRGRSSGTQYF	TRBV6-5	TRBD2	.	TRBJ2-3
TGTGCCAGCAGTGAAGTCAGCGGTCACAATGAGCAGTTCTTC	CASSEVSGHNEQFF	TRBV6-1	.	.	TRBJ2-1
TGTGCCAGCAGCGCCCGGGACAACTATAATTCACCCCTCCACTTT	CASSARDNYNSPLHF	TRBV9	.	.	TRBJ1-6
TGCGCCAGCAGCCGCACCGGGACTAGCGGGGCCCTATCTACTACGCAGTATTTT	CASSRTGTSGALSTTQYF	TRBV5-1	TRBD2	.	TRBJ2-3
TGTGCCACAGCCCCGGACTTCCGGGGAGATGGCTACACCTTC	CATAPDFRGDGYTF	TRBV24-1	.	.	TRBJ1-2
TGTGCCAGCAGTCTAGGGACAGGGGGCAATCAGCCCCAGCATTTT	CASSLGTGGNQPQHF	TRBV27	TRBD1	.	TRBJ1-5
TGTGCCAGCAGCTTCATTCACCGGGGTGGCTACACCTTC	CASSFIHRGGYTF	TRBV7-9	.	once	TRBJ1-2
TGTGCCAGCAGCGTAGAACAGGGTTTGCGAGAGACCCAGTACTTC	CASSVEQGLRETQYF	TRBV9	.	.	TRBJ2-5
TGTGCCAGCAGCCCTGGGGTCGGGATTGAAGCTTTCTTT	CASSPGVGIEAFF	TRBV12-3/TRBV12-4	.	.	TRBJ1-1
TGTGCCAGCAGCTCATCCTCGCGGGAGTATTACAATGAGCAGTTCTTC	CASSSSSREYYNEQFF	TRBV11-3	TRBD2	.	TRBJ2-1
TGTGCCAGCAGCCCCCTACTAGCGGGGGGCCCAGATACGCAGTATTTT	CASSPLLAGGPDTQYF	TRBV5-6	TRBD2	.	TRBJ2-3
TGTGCCAGTAGTATCAACGGGTGGGACACTGAAGCTTTCTTT	CASSINGWDTEAFF	TRBV19	.	.	TRBJ1-1
TGTGCCATCAGCCTAGTGACAGGGGTGTTTGGCGATAACTATGGCTACACCTTC	CAISLVTGVFGDNYGYTF	TRBV10-3	TRBD1	few	TRBJ1-2
TGTGCCAGCAGATTGGGACAGCTCAGCTCTGGGGCCAACGTCCTGACTTTC	CASRLGQLSSGANVLTF	TRBV2	TRBD1	.	TRBJ2-6
TGTGCCAGTGCGAGCTTGGGACTAGCGGGAACTGGGACCTACAATGAGCAGTTCTTC	CASASLGLAGTGTYNEQFF	TRBV19	TRBD2	.	TRBJ2-1
TGTGCCAGCAGCGTAGGACACCGTGATAGTGGTGAGCAGTTCTTC	CASSVGHRDSGEQFF	TRBV9	.	.	TRBJ2-1
TGTGCCAGCATGGGCAGCGGAATCTACGAGCAGTACTTC	CASMGSGIYEQYF	TRBV2	.	.	TRBJ2-7
TGTGCCAGCAGCTTTCCGCCGGGCACTGAAGCTTTCTTT	CASSFPPGTEAFF	TRBV5-6	.	.	TRBJ1-1
TGTGCCAGCAGCTTGGGGCTAGGTCTCGAGCAGTACTTC	CASSLGLGLEQYF	TRBV5-5	.	.	TRBJ2-7
TGTGCCAGCTCGACCGGGACCGGGGGGGATACGCAGTATTTT	CASSTGTGGDTQYF	TRBV18	TRBD2	.	TRBJ2-3
TGTGCCAGCAGCCCATCAACTAATGAAAAACTGTTTTTT	CASSPSTNEKLFF	TRBV3-1/TRBV3-2	.	.	TRBJ1-4
TGTGCCAGCAGTTACAGGGGGATTCAGCCCCAGCATTTT	CASSYRGIQPQHF	TRBV6-2/TRBV6-3	.	.	TRBJ1-5
TGTGCCAGCTCACAAGGACAGGGGCCCTACAATGAGCAGTTCTTC	CASSQGQGPYNEQFF	TRBV18	TRBD1	.	TRBJ2-1
TGTGCCAGCAGCCGACAGGGGGGGTATGGCTACACCTTC	CASSRQGGYGYTF	TRBV2	TRBD1	once	TRBJ1-2
TGTGCTAGTGCCGCCCCGGGACTAGTTCAGGTGAGAGAGCAGTTCTTC	CASAAPGLVQVREQFF	TRBV12-5	TRBD2	.	TRBJ2-1
TGCGCCAGCAGCCGAGGACAGGGGGTCTCCTACGAGCAGTACTTC	CASSRGQGVSYEQYF	TRBV5-1	TRBD1	.	TRBJ2-7
TGCGCCACCAACGAGGGGTTTGGGGGGATCGGAACAGATACGCAGTATTTT	CATNEGFGGIGTDTQYF	TRBV5-1	.	.	TRBJ2-3
TGCGCCAGCCACCGGGACAGGGGGCGGTCCGGGGAGCTGTTTTTT	CASHRDRGRSGELFF	TRBV10-2	TRBD1	.	TRBJ2-2
TGTGCCAGCAGCCCACTAGCGGGGGGAATCAATGAGCAGTTCTTC	CASSPLAGGINEQFF	TRBV2	TRBD2	once	TRBJ2-1
TGTGCCAGCAGTTATTTCGGGGTGAACACCGGGGAGCTGTTTTTT	CASSYFGVNTGELFF	TRBV6-2/TRBV6-3	.	.	TRBJ2-2
TGCGGAGCGGAAGGTAACAATGAGCAGTTCTTC	CGAEGNNEQFF	TRBV20-1	.	.	TRBJ2-1
TGTGCCAGCAGCTTGACAGAGTACAATGAGCAGTTCTTC	CASSLTEYNEQFF	TRBV5-5	.	.	TRBJ2-1
TGTGCCAGCAGCCAAGATCCTAGCGGGGGGGCCGGTGAGCAGTTCTTC	CASSQDPSGGAGEQFF	TRBV4-2	TRBD2	.	TRBJ2-1
TGCGCCAGCAGCTGGCGGGGAACCCCCCCTGTCACCACAGATACGCAGTATTTT	CASSWRGTPPVTTDTQYF	TRBV5-1	.	.	TRBJ2-3
TGTGCCATTCCCTCCCCACAGGGGATATATGGCTACACCTTC	CAIPSPQGIYGYTF	TRBV10-3	TRBD1	.	TRBJ1-2
TGTGCCAGCAGAAAAGTACAGGGGTTGGTCTACACCTTC	CASRKVQGLVYTF	TRBV27	TRBD1	.	TRBJ1-2
TGCGCCAGCAGCCAAGCAGGGGGTTTAGCAGATACGCAGTATTTT	CASSQAGGLADTQYF	TRBV4-1	TRBD1	.	TRBJ2-3
TGTGCCAGCAGCGGGGCACTAGCGGTCAATGAGCAGTTCTTC	CASSGALAVNEQFF	TRBV11-1	TRBD2	once	TRBJ2-1
TGTGCCAGCAGCCTGATGGGACAGGGAGGGACTGAAGCTTTCTTT	CASSLMGQGGTEAFF	TRBV5-6	TRBD1	.	TRBJ1-1
TGTGCCAGCAGCGTCGACAGGGGCAATTCACCCCTCCACTTT	CASSVDRGNSPLHF	TRBV5-5	TRBD1	.	TRBJ1-6
TGTGCCAGCAGCTTACCGGGGATAGGTGGAAACACCATATATTTT	CASSLPGIGGNTIYF	TRBV7-9	.	.	TRBJ1-3
TGTGCCATCAGTGAAATAGGGACAGGCAATCAGCCCCAGCATTTT	CAISEIGTGNQPQHF	TRBV10-3	TRBD1	few	TRBJ1-5
TGTGCCAGCAGTGAAGACTCCAGAGGTGGAAACACCATATATTTT	CASSEDSRGGNTIYF	TRBV6-1	.	.	TRBJ1-3
TGTGGCACGGGACAGCCGAACACCGGGGAGCTGTTTTTT	CGTGQPNTGELFF	TRBV18	TRBD1	.	TRBJ2-2
TGCGCCAGCAGCCTGACTAGCGGGGGCTCCTACAATGAGCAGTTCTTC	CASSLTSGGSYNEQFF	TRBV5-1	TRBD2	.	TRBJ2-1
TGTGCCAGCAACCTTCTGGGTCGCGGAGATACGCAGTATTTT	CASNLLGRGDTQYF	TRBV3-1/TRBV3-2	.	.	TRBJ2-3
TGTGCCAGTAGTATTGGACAGGTGAACACCGGGGAGCTGTTTTTT	CASSIGQVNTGELFF	TRBV19	TRBD1	.	TRBJ2-2
TGCGCCAGCAGCATAGGGACAGGCCAGAACACTGAAGCTTTCTTT	CASSIGTGQNTEAFF	TRBV5-1	TRBD1	once	TRBJ1-1
TGTGCCAGTAGTATCAAACAGGGGCTTGGAGATTCACCCCTCCACTTT	CASSIKQGLGDSPLHF	TRBV19	TRBD1	.	TRBJ1-6
TGCGCCAGCAGCCAAGATCGGTTGGACACCGGGGAGCTGTTTTTT	CASSQDRLDTGELFF	TRBV4-1	.	.	TRBJ2-2
TGTGCCAGCAGCTTAGGGGCAGGGGGCATCACTGAAGCTTTCTTT	CASSLGAGGITEAFF	TRBV7-8	TRBD1	.	TRBJ1-1
TGTGCCAGCACCATGGGGGGGGCGGAGGACATTCAGTACTTC	CASTMGGAEDIQYF	TRBV28	.	.	TRBJ2-4
TGTGCCAGTAGTATAGGTCTAGCCCCCAATGAGCAGTTCTTC	CASSIGLAPNEQFF	TRBV19	.	.	TRBJ2-1
TGTGCCAGTAGTACAGACAGGGGGCCGGGCAATGAGCAGTTCTTC	CASSTDRGPGNEQFF	TRBV19	TRBD1	.	TRBJ2-1